This T cell receptor beta chain was found in a study of blood T cell repertoires in COVID-19. Overall study: There were acute and convalescent COVID-19 samples, and they came from the United States, Italy and Spain.

V was pared by 2 bases and J by 4 bases, with 11 bases between. The CDR3 totals 14 residues. CDR1 and CDR2 from the germline V gene are SGHTA and FQGNSA. Data came from immunoSEQ multiplex PCR; TCRdb stores just in-frame clones and leaves some out. The data show about 74,000 clones, about 80% seen once. This TCR was recovered from a human donor in a cohort sampled during active COVID-19. Sequenced: peripheral blood. This sequence joins TRBV7-2 and TRBJ1-2; perhaps TRBD1 as D (5 bases). The CDR3 reads CASSLLGGGYGYTF. CDR3 in DNA: TGTGCCAGCAGCTTACTTGGGGGGGGCTATGGCTACACCTTC.